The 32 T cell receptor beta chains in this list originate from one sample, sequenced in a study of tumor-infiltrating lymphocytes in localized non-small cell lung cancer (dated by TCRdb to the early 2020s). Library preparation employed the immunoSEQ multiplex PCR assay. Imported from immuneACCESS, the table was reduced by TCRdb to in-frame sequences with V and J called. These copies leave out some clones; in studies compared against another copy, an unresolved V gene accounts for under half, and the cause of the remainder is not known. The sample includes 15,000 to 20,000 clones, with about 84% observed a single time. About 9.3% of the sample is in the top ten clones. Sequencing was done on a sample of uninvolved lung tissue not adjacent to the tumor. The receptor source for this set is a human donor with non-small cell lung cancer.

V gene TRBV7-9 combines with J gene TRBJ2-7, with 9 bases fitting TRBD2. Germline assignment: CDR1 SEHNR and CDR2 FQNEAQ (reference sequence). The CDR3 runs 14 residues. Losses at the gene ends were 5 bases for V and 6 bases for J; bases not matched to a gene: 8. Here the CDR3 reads CASSLFSGSAEQYF. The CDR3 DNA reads TGTGCCAGCAGCCTTTTTAGCGGGAGTGCCGAGCAGTACTTC.

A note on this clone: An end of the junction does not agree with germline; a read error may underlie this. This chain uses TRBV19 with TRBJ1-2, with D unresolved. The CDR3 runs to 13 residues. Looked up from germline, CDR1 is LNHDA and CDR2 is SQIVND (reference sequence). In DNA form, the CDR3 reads TGTGCCAGTAGTCTAGACGGGCCCTATGGCTACACCTTC. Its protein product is CASSLDGPYGYTF.

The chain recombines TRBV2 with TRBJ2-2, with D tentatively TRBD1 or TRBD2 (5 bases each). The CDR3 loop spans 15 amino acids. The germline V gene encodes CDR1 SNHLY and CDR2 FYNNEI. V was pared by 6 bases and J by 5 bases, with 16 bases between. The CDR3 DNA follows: TGTGCCAGCAGCCCCACCGGTGGGGGTACCGGGGAGCTGTTTTTT. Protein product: CASSPTGGGTGELFF.

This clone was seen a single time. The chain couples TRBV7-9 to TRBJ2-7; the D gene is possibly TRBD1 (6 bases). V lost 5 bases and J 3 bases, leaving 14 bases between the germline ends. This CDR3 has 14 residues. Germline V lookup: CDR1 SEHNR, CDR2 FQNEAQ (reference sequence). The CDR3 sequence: CASSPGARGYEQYF. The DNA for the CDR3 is TGTGCCAGCAGCCCCGGGGCCAGGGGCTACGAGCAGTACTTC.

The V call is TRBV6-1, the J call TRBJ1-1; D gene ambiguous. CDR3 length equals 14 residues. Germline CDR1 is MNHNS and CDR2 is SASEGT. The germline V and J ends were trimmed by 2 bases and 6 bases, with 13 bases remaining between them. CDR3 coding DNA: TGTGCCAGCAGTGAAAATTACGACGGCCCTGAAGCTTTCTTT. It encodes CASSENYDGPEAFF.

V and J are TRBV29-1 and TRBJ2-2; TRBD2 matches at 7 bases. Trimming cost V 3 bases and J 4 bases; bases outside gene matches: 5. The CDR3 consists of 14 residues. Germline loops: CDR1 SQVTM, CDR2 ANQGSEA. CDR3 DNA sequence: TGCAGCGTTGAGGGTAGCGGGCGCACCGGGGAGCTGTTTTTT. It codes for CSVEGSGRTGELFF.

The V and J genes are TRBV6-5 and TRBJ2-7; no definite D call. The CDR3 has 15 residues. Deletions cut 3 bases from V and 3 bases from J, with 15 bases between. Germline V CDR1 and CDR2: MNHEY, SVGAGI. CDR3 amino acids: CASSYGYLLGYEQYF. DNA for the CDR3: TGTGCCAGCAGTTATGGCTACCTGCTTGGCTACGAGCAGTACTTC.

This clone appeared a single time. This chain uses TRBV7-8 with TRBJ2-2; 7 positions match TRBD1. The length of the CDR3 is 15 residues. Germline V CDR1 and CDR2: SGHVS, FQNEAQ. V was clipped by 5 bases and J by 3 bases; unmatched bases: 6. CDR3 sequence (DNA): TGTGCCAGCAGCGCCGACAGGGTCGACACCGGGGAGCTGTTTTTT. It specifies CASSADRVDTGELFF.

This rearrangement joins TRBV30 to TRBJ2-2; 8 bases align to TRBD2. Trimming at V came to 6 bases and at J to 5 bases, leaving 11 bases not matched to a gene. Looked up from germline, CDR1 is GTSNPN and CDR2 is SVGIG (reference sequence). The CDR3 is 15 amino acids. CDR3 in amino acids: CACPRGGGRTGELFF. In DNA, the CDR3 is TGTGCCTGTCCCCGGGGGGGCGGAAGGACCGGGGAGCTGTTTTTT. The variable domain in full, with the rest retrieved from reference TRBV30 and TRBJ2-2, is SQTIHQWPATLVQPVGSPLSLECTVEGTSNPNLYWYRQAAGRGLQLLFYSVGIGQISSEVPQNLSASRPQDRQFILSSKKLLLSDSGFYLCACPRGGGRTGELFFGEGSRLTVL.

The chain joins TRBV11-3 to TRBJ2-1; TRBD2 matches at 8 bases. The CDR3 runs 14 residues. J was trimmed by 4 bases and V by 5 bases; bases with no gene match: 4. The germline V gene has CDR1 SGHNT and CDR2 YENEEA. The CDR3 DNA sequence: TGTGCCAGCAGCGCAACTAGCGGTTACAATGAGCAGTTCTTC. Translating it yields CASSATSGYNEQFF.

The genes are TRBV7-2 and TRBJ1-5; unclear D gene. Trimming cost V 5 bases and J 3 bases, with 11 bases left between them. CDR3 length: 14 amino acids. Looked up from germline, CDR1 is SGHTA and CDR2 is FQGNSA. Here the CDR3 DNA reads TGTGCCAGCAGCCCTACACCGTTCAATCAGCCCCAGCATTTT. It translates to CASSPTPFNQPQHF.

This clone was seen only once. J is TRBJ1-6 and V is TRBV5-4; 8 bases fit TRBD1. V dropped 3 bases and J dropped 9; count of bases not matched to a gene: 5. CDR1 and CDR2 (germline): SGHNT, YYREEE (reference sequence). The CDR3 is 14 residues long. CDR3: CASSYGQGGSPLHF. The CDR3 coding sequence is TGTGCCAGCAGCTACGGACAGGGAGGTTCACCCCTCCACTTT.

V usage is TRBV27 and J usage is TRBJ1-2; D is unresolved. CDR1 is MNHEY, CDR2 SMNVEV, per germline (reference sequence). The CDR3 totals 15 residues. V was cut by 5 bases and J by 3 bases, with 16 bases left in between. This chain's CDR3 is CASSPDTRRDYGYTF. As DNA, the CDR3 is TGTGCCAGCAGTCCCGATACCCGCAGAGACTATGGCTACACCTTC.

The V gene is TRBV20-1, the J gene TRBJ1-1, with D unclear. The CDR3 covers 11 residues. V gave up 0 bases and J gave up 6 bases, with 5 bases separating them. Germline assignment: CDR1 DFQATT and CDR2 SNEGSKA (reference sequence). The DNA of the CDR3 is TGCAGTGCTAGAGATTATCCTGAAGCTTTCTTT. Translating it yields CSARDYPEAFF.

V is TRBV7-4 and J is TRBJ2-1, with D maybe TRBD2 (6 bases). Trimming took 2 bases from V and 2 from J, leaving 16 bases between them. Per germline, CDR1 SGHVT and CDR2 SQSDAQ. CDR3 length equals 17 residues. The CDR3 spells CASSLSSGAYPYNEQFF. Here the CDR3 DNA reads TGTGCCAGCAGCTTATCGTCGGGAGCCTACCCCTACAATGAGCAGTTCTTC.

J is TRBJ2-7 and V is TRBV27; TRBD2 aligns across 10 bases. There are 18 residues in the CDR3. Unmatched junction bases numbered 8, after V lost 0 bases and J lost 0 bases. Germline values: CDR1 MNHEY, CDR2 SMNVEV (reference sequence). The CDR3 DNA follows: TGTGCCAGCAGTTTATCTCCTGGACTAGCGGCCTTCTCCTACGAGCAGTACTTC. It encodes CASSLSPGLAAFSYEQYF.

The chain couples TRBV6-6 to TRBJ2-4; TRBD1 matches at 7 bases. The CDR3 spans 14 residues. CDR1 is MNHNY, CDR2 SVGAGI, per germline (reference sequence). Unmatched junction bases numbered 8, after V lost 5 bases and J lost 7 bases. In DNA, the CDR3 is TGTGCCAGCAGTCCGACGACAGGGATGAACATTCAGTACTTC. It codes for CASSPTTGMNIQYF.

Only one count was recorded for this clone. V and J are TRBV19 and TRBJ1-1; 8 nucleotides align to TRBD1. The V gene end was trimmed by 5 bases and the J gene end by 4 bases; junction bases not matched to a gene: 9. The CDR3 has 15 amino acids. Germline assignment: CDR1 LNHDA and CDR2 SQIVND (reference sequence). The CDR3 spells CASSPSGTGRTEAFF. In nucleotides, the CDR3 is TGTGCCAGTAGTCCTTCCGGGACAGGTCGCACTGAAGCTTTCTTT.

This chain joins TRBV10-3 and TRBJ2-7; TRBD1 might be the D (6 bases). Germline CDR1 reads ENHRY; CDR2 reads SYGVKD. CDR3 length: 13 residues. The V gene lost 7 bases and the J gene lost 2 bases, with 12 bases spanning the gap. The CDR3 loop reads CAITPTGAYEQYF. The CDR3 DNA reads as TGTGCCATCACCCCGACAGGTGCCTACGAGCAGTACTTC.

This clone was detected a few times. This chain's CDR3 is CASSQLSTYEQYF. Here the CDR3 DNA reads TGCGCCAGCAGCCAACTATCAACCTACGAGCAGTACTTC. The J gene is TRBJ2-7, the V gene TRBV4-1; D is uncertain. Germline V gives CDR1 MGHRA, CDR2 YSYEKL. CDR3 length: 13 amino acids. Trimming left V 2 bases short and J 2 bases short, with 7 bases between.

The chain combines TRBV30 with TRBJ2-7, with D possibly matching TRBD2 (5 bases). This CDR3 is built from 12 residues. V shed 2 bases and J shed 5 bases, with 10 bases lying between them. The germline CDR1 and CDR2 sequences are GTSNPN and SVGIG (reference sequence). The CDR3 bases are TGTGCCTGGAGTCCCTTCGGGGACGAGCAGTACTTC. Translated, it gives CAWSPFGDEQYF.

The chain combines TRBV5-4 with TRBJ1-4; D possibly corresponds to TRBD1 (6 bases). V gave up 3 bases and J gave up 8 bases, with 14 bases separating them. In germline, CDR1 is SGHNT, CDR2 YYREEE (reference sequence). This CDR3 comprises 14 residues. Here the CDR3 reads CASSSHGTSEKLFF. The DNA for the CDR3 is TGTGCCAGCAGCTCCCACGGGACATCCGAAAAACTGTTTTTT.

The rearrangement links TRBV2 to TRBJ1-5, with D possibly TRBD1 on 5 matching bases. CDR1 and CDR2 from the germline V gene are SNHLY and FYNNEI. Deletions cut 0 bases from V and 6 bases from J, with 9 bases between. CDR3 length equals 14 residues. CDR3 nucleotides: TGTGCCAGCAGTGAAGCAGGGACCGGTCAGCCCCAGCATTTT. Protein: CASSEAGTGQPQHF.

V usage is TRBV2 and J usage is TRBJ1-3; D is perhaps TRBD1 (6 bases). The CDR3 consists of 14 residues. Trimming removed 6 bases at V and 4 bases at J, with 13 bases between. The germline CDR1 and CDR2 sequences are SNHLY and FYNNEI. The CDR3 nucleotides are TGTGCCAGCAGGGACAGACGATCAGGAAACACCATATATTTT. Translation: CASRDRRSGNTIYF.

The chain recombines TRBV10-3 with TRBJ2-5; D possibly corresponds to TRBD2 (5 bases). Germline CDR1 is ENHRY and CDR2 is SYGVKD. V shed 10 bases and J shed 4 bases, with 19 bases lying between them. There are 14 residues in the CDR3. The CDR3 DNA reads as TGTGCCACCCGGGCCGTGGCTAGCTCAGAGACCCAGTACTTC. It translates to CATRAVASSETQYF.

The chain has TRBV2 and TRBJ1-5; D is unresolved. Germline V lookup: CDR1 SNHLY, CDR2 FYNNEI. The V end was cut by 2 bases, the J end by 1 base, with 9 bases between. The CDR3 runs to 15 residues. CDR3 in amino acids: CASSEFLPSNQPQHF. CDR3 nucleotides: TGTGCCAGCAGTGAATTTCTACCCAGCAATCAGCCCCAGCATTTT.

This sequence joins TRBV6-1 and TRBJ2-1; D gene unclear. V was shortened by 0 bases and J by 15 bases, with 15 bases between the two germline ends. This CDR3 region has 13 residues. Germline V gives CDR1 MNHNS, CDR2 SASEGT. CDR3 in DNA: TGTGCCAGCAGTGAAGCGCCTTCCGACCCGATGTTCTTC. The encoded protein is CASSEAPSDPMFF.

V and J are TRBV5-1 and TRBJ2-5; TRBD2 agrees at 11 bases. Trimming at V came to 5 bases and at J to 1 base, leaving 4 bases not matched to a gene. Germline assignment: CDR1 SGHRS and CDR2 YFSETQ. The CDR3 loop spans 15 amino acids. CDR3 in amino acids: CASSPGTSGQETQYF. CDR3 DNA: TGCGCCAGCAGTCCCGGGACTAGCGGCCAAGAGACCCAGTACTTC.

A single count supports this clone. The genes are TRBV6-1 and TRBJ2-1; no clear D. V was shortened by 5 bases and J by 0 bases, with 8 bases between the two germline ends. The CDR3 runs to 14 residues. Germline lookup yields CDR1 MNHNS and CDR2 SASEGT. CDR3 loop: CASSLLSSYNEQFF. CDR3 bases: TGTGCCAGCAGTCTTTTGAGCTCCTACAATGAGCAGTTCTTC.

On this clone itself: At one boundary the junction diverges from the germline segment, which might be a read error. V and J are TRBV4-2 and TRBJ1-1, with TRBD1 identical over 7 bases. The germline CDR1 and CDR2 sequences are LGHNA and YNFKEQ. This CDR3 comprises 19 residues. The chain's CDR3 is CASSQALTGLSGGGAIKSF. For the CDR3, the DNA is TGTGCCAGCAGCCAAGCTTTGACAGGGCTGAGCGGGGGAGGCGCCATAAAATCATTT.

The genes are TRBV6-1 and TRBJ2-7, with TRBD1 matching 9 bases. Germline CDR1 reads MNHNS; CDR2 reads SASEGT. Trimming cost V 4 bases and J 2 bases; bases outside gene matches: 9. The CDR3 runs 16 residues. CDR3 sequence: CASSGAGQGLTYEQYF. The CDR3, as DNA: TGTGCCAGCAGTGGTGCCGGACAGGGGTTAACCTACGAGCAGTACTTC.

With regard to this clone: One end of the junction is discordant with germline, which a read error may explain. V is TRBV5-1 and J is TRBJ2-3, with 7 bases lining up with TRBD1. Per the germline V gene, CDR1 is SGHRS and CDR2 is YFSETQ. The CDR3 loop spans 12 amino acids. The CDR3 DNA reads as TGCGCCAGCAGCTTGGAAGGGGGCACCACGGGGTTT. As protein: CASSLEGGTTGF.